This T cell receptor (beta chain) was sequenced for a study of cytomegalovirus exposure and HLA in healthy donors. At the level of the study: A later analysis reported the 120 or so validation repertoires used the same platform as the approximately 670 first-cohort repertoires. Notes on the study in general: Investigators reported some 150 TCR beta chains as tied to cytomegalovirus. Across donors, most TCRs were seen rarely, yet some public ones were widespread.

With regard to this clone: Its antigen is still unknown.

The roughly 120-subject validation cohort, separate from the approximately 640-subject first cohort, included the donors. Clones were read by immunoSEQ multiplex PCR, and TCRdb kept only the in-frame ones, dropping some. This sample has 200,000 to 300,000 clones, with around 87% found just once. From germline, CDR1 is MGHRA and CDR2 YSYEKL. V lost 2 bases to trimming and J lost 2 bases; unmatched junction nucleotides: 6. The CDR3 is 15 amino acids. Specimen: PBMCs. The chain uses TRBV4-1 and TRBJ2-7; 7 bases are a match to TRBD2. This TCR was sampled from a woman in her twenties or thirties in good health and CMV-seropositive. The chain's CDR3 is CASSQKTSSPYEQYF. The DNA of the CDR3 is TGCGCCAGCAGCCAAAAGACTAGCAGTCCCTACGAGCAGTACTTC.